The 32 T cell receptor beta chains presented below share a single source sample, sequenced in a study of blood T cell repertoires in COVID-19. The repertoire was sequenced with immunoSEQ multiplex PCR; TCRdb's copy has only in-frame clones and lacks some. Found here are 290,000 or so clones, roughly 90% of them singletons; the top ten hold approximately 4%. Source material: PBMCs or T cells enriched from blood (not recorded which). These TCRs come from a woman younger than 35 with acute COVID-19.

The V gene is TRBV2, the J gene TRBJ1-5; D gene ambiguous. This CDR3 spans 14 amino acids. The V end was cut by 6 bases, the J end by 0 bases, with 9 bases between. The V gene's germline CDR1 is SNHLY and CDR2 FYNNEI. CDR3 in DNA: TGTGCCAGCAGCCGAGAGGATAGCAATCAGCCCCAGCATTTT. Translating it yields CASSREDSNQPQHF.

The chain recombines TRBV19 with TRBJ1-2, with 9 nucleotides matching TRBD1. Germline CDR1 and CDR2: LNHDA and SQIVND (reference sequence). The CDR3 sequence is 13 residues long. This CDR3 reads CGSLGTGSYGYTF. CDR3 nucleotide sequence: TGTGGCAGCCTCGGGACAGGGAGCTATGGCTACACCTTC.

This clone was found once. This chain links TRBV2 with TRBJ2-7; unclear D gene. CDR1 is SNHLY and CDR2 is FYNNEI in the germline V gene. The CDR3 is 13 amino acids. V shed 1 base and J shed 5 bases, with 9 bases lying between them. The CDR3 DNA sequence: TGTGCCAGCAGTGAAGGGCAGGTGAACGAGCAGTACTTC. Amino acids: CASSEGQVNEQYF.

V is TRBV24-1 and J is TRBJ2-3; 8 bases line up with TRBD2. The V and J ends lost 0 bases and 0 bases, in that order; junction bases with no gene match: 13. CDR3 length: 20 amino acids. Per the germline V gene, CDR1 is KGHDR and CDR2 is SFDVKD. DNA for the CDR3: TGTGCCACCAGTGATTTGAATCCGGCGGGAGGCACCCTTAGCACAGATACGCAGTATTTT. It specifies CATSDLNPAGGTLSTDTQYF.

The chain couples TRBV10-3 to TRBJ1-5, with unresolved D. The length of the CDR3 is 16 residues. The ends were cut back, 0 bases at V and 4 bases at J, with 13 bases in the middle. Germline loops: CDR1 ENHRY, CDR2 SYGVKD. The CDR3 DNA reads TGTGCCATCAGTGAGTCGAGTGCAGCCGGGAATCAGCCCCAGCATTTT. Its protein product is CAISESSAAGNQPQHF.

This chain connects TRBV7-9 to TRBJ2-1; 9 bases are shared with TRBD2. Per the germline V gene, CDR1 is SEHNR and CDR2 is FQNEAQ (reference sequence). This CDR3 contains 17 residues. V lost 1 base, J lost 8 bases, and 12 bases stayed unmatched. This CDR3 reads CASSLGEWREGLDEQFF. The CDR3 DNA reads TGTGCCAGCAGCTTAGGCGAGTGGCGGGAGGGCCTGGATGAGCAGTTCTTC.

CDR3 loop: CASSLAEDRFTNNQPQHF. CDR3 bases: TGTGCCAGCAGCTTAGCCGAGGACAGGTTTACAAACAATCAGCCCCAGCATTTT. The gene calls are TRBV7-2 and TRBJ1-5; 7 bases are a match to TRBD1. Trimming cost V 0 bases and J 3 bases; bases outside gene matches: 11. The germline V gene encodes CDR1 SGHTA and CDR2 FQGNSA. This CDR3 region has 18 residues. Full variable domain (remainder filled in from reference TRBV7-2 and TRBJ1-5): GAGVSQSPSNKVTEKGKDVELRCDPISGHTALYWYRQSLGQGLEFLIYFQGNSAPDKSGLPSDRFSAERTGGSVSTLTIQRTQQEDSAVYLCASSLAEDRFTNNQPQHFGDGTRLSIL.

The chain recombines TRBV28 with TRBJ1-6; D gene unclear. Germline V gene data show CDR1 as MDHEN and CDR2 as SYDVKM. Trimming left V 3 bases short and J 5 bases short, with 11 bases between. The CDR3 contains 15 residues. CDR3 bases: TGTGCCAGCAGTTTTTCGCCCTCTAATAATTCACCCCTCCACTTT. It is translated as CASSFSPSNNSPLHF.

J is TRBJ2-1 and V is TRBV21-1; TRBD1, the table's D call, lacks a check against the DNA. TRBV21-1 corresponds to a pseudogene. The CDR3 has 17 amino acids. This CDR3 is CASSMGAGKRIRNEQFF. As DNA, the CDR3 is TGTGCCAGCAGCATGGGGGCCGGGAAACGAATTCGAAATGAGCAGTTCTTC.

This clone was seen a single time. The chain's CDR3 is CASSLAGGSYNEQFF. The CDR3 nucleotides read TGTGCCAGCAGCCTAGCGGGAGGGTCCTACAATGAGCAGTTCTTC. V is TRBV27 and J is TRBJ2-1; 12 bases agree with TRBD2. Germline CDR1 reads MNHEY; CDR2 reads SMNVEV (reference sequence). J was trimmed by 1 base and V by 6 bases; bases with no gene match: 1. The CDR3 is 15 amino acids.

The V call is TRBV18, the J call TRBJ2-5, with TRBD2 matching over 9 bases. Germline V gene lookup returns CDR1 KGHSH and CDR2 LQKENI. The V and J ends lost 1 base and 1 base, in that order; junction bases with no gene match: 4. This CDR3 is built from 16 residues. The CDR3 loop reads CASSPLAGGIQETQYF. CDR3 sequence (DNA): TGTGCCAGCTCACCACTCGCGGGAGGGATCCAAGAGACCCAGTACTTC.

The rearrangement uses TRBV6-5 and TRBJ1-1; possibly TRBD1 for D (5 bases). The CDR3 is 15 amino acids. Trimming pared 5 bases from V and 3 bases from J, leaving 16 bases between. Germline V lookup: CDR1 MNHEY, CDR2 SVGAGI. Written as DNA, the CDR3 is TGTGCCAGCAGTACTCAGGGAATAGGGGACACTGAAGCTTTCTTT. This sequence encodes CASSTQGIGDTEAFF.

The rearrangement joins TRBV9 to TRBJ1-2; TRBD1 is a possible D gene (6 bases). The ends were cut back, 0 bases at V and 8 bases at J, with 17 bases in the middle. The CDR3 is 15 residues long. The germline V gene has CDR1 SGDLS and CDR2 YYNGEE. The chain's CDR3 is CASSVEDGIRGGYTF. The CDR3 DNA reads TGTGCCAGCAGCGTAGAAGACGGAATCAGGGGAGGCTACACCTTC.

This chain uses TRBV28 with TRBJ1-3; D is ambiguous. V lost 6 bases and J lost 0, with 6 bases in between. CDR1 is MDHEN and CDR2 is SYDVKM in the germline V gene. The CDR3 length is 13 residues. The CDR3 region has the DNA TGTGCCAGCAGACAAATCTCTGGAAACACCATATATTTT. As protein: CASRQISGNTIYF.

A single count supports this clone. V is TRBV19 and J is TRBJ1-1; D gene uncertain. The CDR3 sequence is 15 residues long. The V end lost 6 bases, the J end lost 6 bases, and 20 bases lay between the germline ends. The germline V gene has CDR1 LNHDA and CDR2 SQIVND (reference sequence). Here the CDR3 DNA reads TGTGCCAGTAGACAAAGTCCGGGAAGGAGACCTGAAGCTTTCTTT. It encodes CASRQSPGRRPEAFF.

The gene calls are TRBV5-1 and TRBJ2-1; TRBD2 aligns across 16 bases. The ends lost 6 bases at V and 0 bases at J; junction bases unmatched: 9. The germline V gene has CDR1 SGHRS and CDR2 YFSETQ. The CDR3 covers 19 residues. CDR3 DNA sequence: TGCGCCAGCAACCTCGGGGGACTAGCGGGAGGGAGCTCCTACAATGAGCAGTTCTTC. It is translated as CASNLGGLAGGSSYNEQFF. The full variable domain, in which reference TRBV5-1 and TRBJ2-1 provide the parts outside the CDR3, is KAGVTQTPRYLIKTRGQQVTLSCSPISGHRSVSWYQQTPGQGLQFLFEYFSETQRNKGNFPGRFSGRQFSNSRSEMNVSTLELGDSALYLCASNLGGLAGGSSYNEQFFGPGTRLTVL.

V is TRBV5-8 and J is TRBJ2-3; 13 bases match TRBD2. V lost 4 bases, J lost 1 base, and 9 bases stayed unmatched. Germline V gives CDR1 SGHTS, CDR2 YDEGEE. This CDR3 has 18 residues. The CDR3 is CASSPGTSGIGGTDTQYF. DNA for the CDR3: TGTGCCAGCAGCCCCGGGACTAGCGGGATAGGGGGCACAGATACGCAGTATTTT. The full variable domain, with the rest looked up from reference TRBV5-8 and TRBJ2-3, is EAGVTQSPTHLIKTRGQQATLRCSPISGHTSVYWYQQALGLGLQFLLWYDEGEERNRGNFPPRFSGRQFPNYSSELNVNALELEDSALYLCASSPGTSGIGGTDTQYFGPGTRLTVL.

This clone has just one count. Here the CDR3 reads CASSTTGGGEQYF. The CDR3 nucleotides read TGTGCCAGCAGTACGACAGGGGGCGGCGAGCAGTACTTC. The V and J genes are TRBV27 and TRBJ2-7, with 10 bases lining up with TRBD1. There are 13 residues in the CDR3. CDR1 MNHEY and CDR2 SMNVEV come from the germline V gene (reference sequence). Trimming removed 5 bases from V and 6 bases from J; junction bases left unmatched: 4.

The chain employs TRBV24-1 and TRBJ1-5, with 10 bases identical to TRBD1. The CDR3 is made up of 13 amino acids. The V and J ends lost 3 bases and 9 bases, in that order; junction bases with no gene match: 1. Germline assignment: CDR1 KGHDR and CDR2 SFDVKD. The CDR3 DNA follows: TGTGCCACCAGTGATGACAGGGGGCCGCCCCAGCATTTT. Its translation: CATSDDRGPPQHF.

This chain joins TRBV27 and TRBJ2-7, with D possibly TRBD1 on 5 matching bases. V was cut by 2 bases and J by 3 bases, with 14 bases left in between. CDR3 size: 15 residues. The germline CDR1 and CDR2 sequences are MNHEY and SMNVEV (reference sequence). CDR3 loop: CASSLLGDTDYEQYF. CDR3 DNA sequence: TGTGCCAGCAGTTTACTAGGGGATACTGACTACGAGCAGTACTTC.

The rearrangement links TRBV19 to TRBJ1-4; 7 bases are a match to TRBD1. V dropped 3 bases and J dropped 4; count of bases not matched to a gene: 5. This CDR3 has 15 amino acids. CDR1 is LNHDA and CDR2 is SQIVND in the germline V gene (reference sequence). CDR3 sequence: CASSISRDSNEKLFF. The CDR3 region has the DNA TGTGCCAGTAGTATTTCCCGGGACAGTAATGAAAAACTGTTTTTT.

CDR3 DNA: TGTGCCAGCAGCCAAGAGGGACAGGGGAATTCACCCCTCCACTTT. Translated: CASSQEGQGNSPLHF. The chain combines TRBV3-1 (or the pseudogene TRBV3-2) with TRBJ1-6; 10 positions agree with TRBD1. The CDR3 contains 15 residues. The J segment lost 7 bases and the V segment lost 0 bases, leaving 0 bases of the junction unmatched. CDR1 is LGHDT and CDR2 is YNNKEL in the germline V gene (reference sequence).

This rearrangement joins TRBV12-3 or TRBV12-4 to TRBJ1-2; tentatively, D is TRBD1 (6 bases). Trimming cost V 7 bases and J 11 bases, with 14 bases left between them. CDR3 length: 11 residues. The CDR3 here is CASTTPDSYTF. For the CDR3, the DNA is TGTGCCAGCACCACTCCGGACAGTTACACCTTC.

Remarks on this clone: One end of the junction varies from germline; a read error may be responsible. The chain joins TRBV6-5 to TRBJ1-5; D gene ambiguous. Germline CDR1 is MNHEY and CDR2 is SVGAGI. The CDR3 spans 12 residues. Written as DNA, the CDR3 is TGTGCCAGCAGTGACTCGTACTGGCCCCAGCATTTT. Translating it yields CASSDSYWPQHF.

The V call is TRBV4-1, the J call TRBJ1-4; D not resolved. Germline V gives CDR1 MGHRA, CDR2 YSYEKL. The germline V and J ends were trimmed by 0 bases and 7 bases, with 18 bases remaining between them. The CDR3 has 17 amino acids. CDR3 sequence (DNA): TGCGCCAGCAGCCAAGATCGATTCGGACTTAATCTTGAAAAACTGTTTTTT. Translating gives CASSQDRFGLNLEKLFF.

The chain's CDR3 is CASSDSLRSGGGYTF. The CDR3 nucleotides read TGTGCCAGCAGTGACTCCCTGAGATCAGGGGGAGGCTACACCTTC. V is TRBV6-4 and J is TRBJ1-2; 7 bases map to TRBD1. The ends lost 0 bases at V and 8 bases at J; junction bases unmatched: 9. Germline V gene lookup returns CDR1 MRHNA and CDR2 SNTAGT. The CDR3 sequence is 15 residues long.

This chain joins TRBV18 and TRBJ2-3, with 7 bases that match TRBD2. The trim removed 2 bases at V and 3 bases at J, leaving 8 bases unmatched. The CDR3 runs 16 residues. The germline V gene has CDR1 KGHSH and CDR2 LQKENI. The DNA for the CDR3 is TGTGCCAGCTCACCAAGGGGAGGGGCGCTTACAGATACGCAGTATTTT. It codes for CASSPRGGALTDTQYF.

The rearrangement uses TRBV6-5 and TRBJ1-3; 7 nucleotides align to TRBD1. CDR1 is MNHEY, CDR2 SVGAGI, per germline. This CDR3 has 14 amino acids. V gave up 8 bases and J gave up 3 bases; unmatched junction bases: 7. CDR3 region: CASRTGDRGNTIYF. The CDR3 bases are TGTGCCAGCCGAACAGGGGATCGTGGAAACACCATATATTTT.

V is TRBV28 and J is TRBJ1-5, with a weak D call TRBD1 (5 bases). CDR1 and CDR2 (germline): MDHEN, SYDVKM. V dropped 5 bases and J dropped 5 bases, with 19 bases sitting between them. This CDR3 has 16 residues. CDR3 nucleotide sequence: TGTGCCAGCAGTCCCCGACAGAAGCCCACCTATCAGCCCCAGCATTTT. Amino acids: CASSPRQKPTYQPQHF.

The chain links TRBV6-1 to TRBJ1-3; D might be TRBD1 (6 bases). There are 17 residues in the CDR3. Between the trimmed V and J ends, which lost 1 base and 4 bases, there was a span of 17 bases. Germline V gives CDR1 MNHNS, CDR2 SASEGT. This chain's CDR3 is CASSEDSWGTTGNTIYF. DNA for the CDR3: TGTGCCAGCAGTGAAGATAGCTGGGGGACAACCGGAAACACCATATATTTT.

V and J are TRBV12-3 or TRBV12-4 and TRBJ2-7, with TRBD1 identical over 10 bases. The junction had 5 bases not matched to a gene; V was cut back by 7 bases and J by 5 bases. CDR3 length: 13 amino acids. CDR3: CASTFDRGHEQYF. The CDR3 DNA reads as TGTGCCAGCACTTTCGACAGGGGGCACGAGCAGTACTTC.

This clone was seen only a few times. The rearrangement links TRBV7-2 to TRBJ2-1, with D uncertain. Germline-derived CDR1 and CDR2 are SGHTA and FQGNSA. V lost 5 bases and J 0 bases, leaving 17 bases between the germline ends. The length of the CDR3 is 17 residues. CDR3 DNA sequence: TGTGCCAGCAGCCTCAGCATAGCTTCCTCCTCCTACAATGAGCAGTTCTTC. Its translation is CASSLSIASSSYNEQFF.